What follows describes a single TCR beta chain. Its antigen remains unidentified. This record comes from a study of cytomegalovirus exposure and HLA in healthy donors. Both 60 Vbeta primers and 13 Jbeta primers went into the PCR. As handled by the study authors: In a later analysis, around 11 million of some 80 million unique beta chains occurred in at least two donors. The repertoire was sequenced with immunoSEQ multiplex PCR; TCRdb's copy has only in-frame clones and lacks some. V and J calls and clone size are copied from that table; D and trimming were computed from the DNA. This table has about 160,000 clones, approximately 88% appearing once. General study results and limits: Most TCR sequences were rare, but some public TCRs occurred in many donors. TCR beta chains numbering under 200 were designated cytomegalovirus-associated. Most CMV-associated TCR beta chains were later found to appear HLA-restricted.

The receptor was derived from a boy between 2 and 10 years old in good health and CMV-seronegative. Sequencing used PBMCs.

CDR3 residues: CASSSGQPYFYGYTF. DNA for the CDR3: TGTGCCAGCAGCAGCGGACAGCCTTACTTCTATGGCTACACCTTC. The chain recombines TRBV5-8 with TRBJ1-2, with a tentative D call TRBD1 (6 bases). V lost 4 bases to trimming and J lost 4 bases, with 17 bases between them. In germline, CDR1 is SGHTS, CDR2 YDEGEE. This CDR3 is 15 amino acids long.